This is a list of T cell receptor beta chains from one sample in a study of blood T cells in healthy people across ages. TCRdb analysed the 5' RACE reads with MiXCR anew, one entry per CDR3 protein. The sample records fewer than 900,000 distinct CDR3 sequences, about half being singletons. Material for sequencing was blood. The receptors were sampled from a woman aged 60-70 years in good health. CDR3s include the opening cysteine and the closing phenylalanine or tryptophan. The D gene is left open where the match is weak. Rows give clone size only sometimes, using once, few, many, or a class for an expanded clone.

V gene: TRBV12-3/TRBV12-4; D gene: NA; clone size: few; J gene: TRBJ2-7; CDR3 DNA: TGTGCCAGCAGTTCGACCGGACAATACGAGCAGTACTTC; CDR3 protein: CASSSTGQYEQYF
V gene: TRBV6-2/TRBV6-3; D gene: NA; clone size: few; J gene: TRBJ2-7; CDR3 DNA: TGTGCCAGCACTCCGACCCTTTTTAGCGACGAGCAGTACTTC; CDR3 protein: CASTPTLFSDEQYF
V gene: TRBV20-1; D gene: TRBD2; clone size: NA; J gene: TRBJ2-7; CDR3 DNA: TGCAGTGCTAGAGAAGGTAGCGGGAGCCCCGAGCAGTACTTC; CDR3 protein: CSAREGSGSPEQYF
V gene: TRBV7-2; D gene: TRBD1; clone size: NA; J gene: TRBJ2-5; CDR3 DNA: TGTGCCAGCAGCTTAGGGCCCGGGACAGGGGGCAAGGATGAGCAGTACTTC; CDR3 protein: CASSLGPGTGGKDEQYF
V gene: TRBV6-1; D gene: TRBD1; clone size: few; J gene: TRBJ1-6; CDR3 DNA: TGTGCCAGCAGTGAATTAAGGAGGGACAGGGGGCTTGGAAATTCACCCCTCCACTTT; CDR3 protein: CASSELRRDRGLGNSPLHF
V gene: TRBV4-3; D gene: TRBD2; clone size: NA; J gene: TRBJ2-1; CDR3 DNA: TGCGCCAGCAGCCAAAAGTCCGGGCCACTAGCGGGGGGGGACAATGAGCAGTTCTTC; CDR3 protein: CASSQKSGPLAGGDNEQFF
V gene: TRBV28; D gene: TRBD2; clone size: few; J gene: TRBJ2-7; CDR3 DNA: TGTGCCAGCAGTTATGCACGAGGCGGGAGAGGCAACGAGCAGTACTTC; CDR3 protein: CASSYARGGRGNEQYF
V gene: TRBV11-2; D gene: NA; clone size: NA; J gene: TRBJ2-5; CDR3 DNA: TGTGCCAGCAGCTCCGTTACAGGGTCCCGCTGGTCCCAGTACTTC; CDR3 protein: CASSSVTGSRWSQYF
V gene: TRBV4-3; D gene: NA; clone size: NA; J gene: TRBJ1-6; CDR3 DNA: TGCGCCAGCAGCCAAGGTAGTGGCGGACTATTGGATTCACCCCTCCACTTT; CDR3 protein: CASSQGSGGLLDSPLHF
V gene: TRBV15; D gene: NA; clone size: NA; J gene: TRBJ2-4; CDR3 DNA: TGTGCCACCAGCAGAGGGGAGTTGAGGGAGCAGTACTTC; CDR3 protein: CATSRGELREQYF
V gene: TRBV20-1; D gene: NA; clone size: NA; J gene: TRBJ2-7; CDR3 DNA: TGCAGTGCCAGCAGACGGGAAAAGTCCCCCTACGAGCAGTACTTC; CDR3 protein: CSASRREKSPYEQYF
V gene: TRBV6-2/TRBV6-3; D gene: NA; clone size: NA; J gene: TRBJ2-7; CDR3 DNA: TGTGCCAGCAGCTCTCTTGGAGGGAGTTCTCCCTACGAGCAGTACTTC; CDR3 protein: CASSSLGGSSPYEQYF
V gene: TRBV29-1; D gene: TRBD2; clone size: NA; J gene: TRBJ2-1; CDR3 DNA: TGCAGCGTCCCACTAGCGGGAGTTACTCCTTCCTACAATGAGCAGTTCTTC; CDR3 protein: CSVPLAGVTPSYNEQFF
V gene: TRBV7-9; D gene: NA; clone size: few; J gene: TRBJ2-7; CDR3 DNA: TGTGCCAGCAGCTTACGGGTGGACTACGAGCAGTACTTC; CDR3 protein: CASSLRVDYEQYF
V gene: TRBV28; D gene: NA; clone size: few; J gene: TRBJ1-2; CDR3 DNA: TGTGCCAGCAGGTTGGGACCGACTATGGGCTACACCTTC; CDR3 protein: CASRLGPTMGYTF
V gene: TRBV7-9; D gene: TRBD1; clone size: NA; J gene: TRBJ1-2; CDR3 DNA: TGTGCCAGCAGCGGACAGGGGGCCCTTTCTAACTATGGCTACACCTTC; CDR3 protein: CASSGQGALSNYGYTF
V gene: TRBV7-9; D gene: TRBD1; clone size: few; J gene: TRBJ2-7; CDR3 DNA: TGTGCCAGCACCCTGACAGGGTTATACGAGCAGTACTTC; CDR3 protein: CASTLTGLYEQYF
V gene: TRBV6-6; D gene: NA; clone size: NA; J gene: TRBJ2-7; CDR3 DNA: TGTGCCAGCAGAACAGGGTTATCCTCCTACGAGCAGTACTTC; CDR3 protein: CASRTGLSSYEQYF
V gene: TRBV11-2; D gene: TRBD2; clone size: few; J gene: TRBJ2-5; CDR3 DNA: TGTGCCAGCAGCTTACGCATTCCGGGACTAGCGGGAGTGGAGACCCAGTACTTC; CDR3 protein: CASSLRIPGLAGVETQYF
V gene: TRBV7-9; D gene: NA; clone size: NA; J gene: TRBJ1-2; CDR3 DNA: TGTGCCAGCAGACAGGGCTGGGCCCACTATGGCTACACCTTC; CDR3 protein: CASRQGWAHYGYTF
V gene: TRBV7-2; D gene: TRBD1; clone size: NA; J gene: TRBJ1-5; CDR3 DNA: TGTGCCAGCAGCAGGTCCGGGACAGCTAGCAATCAGCCCCAGCATTTT; CDR3 protein: CASSRSGTASNQPQHF
V gene: TRBV7-2; D gene: NA; clone size: NA; J gene: TRBJ2-3; CDR3 DNA: TGTGCCAGCAGCGACCGGAGGGCCAGAGATACGCAGTATTTT; CDR3 protein: CASSDRRARDTQYF
V gene: TRBV6-1; D gene: TRBD1; clone size: few; J gene: TRBJ1-1; CDR3 DNA: TGTGCCAGCAGTGAAATAGGAGGGGGCGGAGCTTTCTTT; CDR3 protein: CASSEIGGGGAFF